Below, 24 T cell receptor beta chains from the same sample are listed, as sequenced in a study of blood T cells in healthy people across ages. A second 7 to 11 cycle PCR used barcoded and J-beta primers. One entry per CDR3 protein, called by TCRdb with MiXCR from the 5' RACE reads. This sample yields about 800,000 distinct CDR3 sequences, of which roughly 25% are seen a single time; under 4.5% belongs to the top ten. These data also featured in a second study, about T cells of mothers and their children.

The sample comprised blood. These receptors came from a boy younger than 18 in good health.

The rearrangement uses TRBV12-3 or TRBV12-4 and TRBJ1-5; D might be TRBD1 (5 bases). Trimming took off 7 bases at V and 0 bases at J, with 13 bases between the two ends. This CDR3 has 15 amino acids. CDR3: CASTPGHISNQPQHF. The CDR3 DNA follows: TGTGCCAGCACTCCCGGACACATTAGCAATCAGCCCCAGCATTTT.

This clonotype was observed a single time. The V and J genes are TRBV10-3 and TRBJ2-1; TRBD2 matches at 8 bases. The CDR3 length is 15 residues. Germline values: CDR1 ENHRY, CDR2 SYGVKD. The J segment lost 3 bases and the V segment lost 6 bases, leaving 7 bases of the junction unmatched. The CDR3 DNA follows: TGTGCCATCAGAGAACCCAGCGGGAGCTACAATGAGCAGTTCTTC. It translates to CAIREPSGSYNEQFF.

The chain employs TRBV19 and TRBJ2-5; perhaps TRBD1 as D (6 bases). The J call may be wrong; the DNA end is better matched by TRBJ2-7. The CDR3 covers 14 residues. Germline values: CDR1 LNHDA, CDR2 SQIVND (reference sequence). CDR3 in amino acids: CASSTQGDWYEQYF. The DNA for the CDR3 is TGTGCCAGTAGTACACAGGGAGATTGGTACGAGCAGTACTTC.

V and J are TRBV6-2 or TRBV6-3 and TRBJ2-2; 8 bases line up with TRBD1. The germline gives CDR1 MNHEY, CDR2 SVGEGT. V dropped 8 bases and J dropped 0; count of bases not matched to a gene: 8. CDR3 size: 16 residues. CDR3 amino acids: CASRIPGQANTGELFF. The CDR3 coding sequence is TGTGCCAGCCGAATTCCGGGACAGGCGAACACCGGGGAGCTGTTTTTT.

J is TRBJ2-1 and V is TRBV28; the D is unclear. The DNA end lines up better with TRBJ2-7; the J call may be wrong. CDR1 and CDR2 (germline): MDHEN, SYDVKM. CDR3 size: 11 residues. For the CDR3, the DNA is TGTGCCAGCAGCCTTCGACACGAGCAGTACTTC. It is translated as CASSLRHEQYF.

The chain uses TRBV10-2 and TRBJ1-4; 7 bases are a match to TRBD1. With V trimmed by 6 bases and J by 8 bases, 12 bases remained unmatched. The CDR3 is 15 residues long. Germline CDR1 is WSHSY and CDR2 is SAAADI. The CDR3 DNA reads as TGCGCCAGCAGCGACCGAGGGGGCGGCGGGGAAAAACTGTTTTTT. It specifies CASSDRGGGGEKLFF.

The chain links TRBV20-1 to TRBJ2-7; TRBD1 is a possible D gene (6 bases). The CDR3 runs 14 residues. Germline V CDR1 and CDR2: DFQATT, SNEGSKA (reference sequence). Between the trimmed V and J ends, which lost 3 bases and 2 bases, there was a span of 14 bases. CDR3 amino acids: CSARDPGETYEQYF. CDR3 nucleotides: TGCAGTGCTAGGGATCCAGGGGAAACCTACGAGCAGTACTTC.

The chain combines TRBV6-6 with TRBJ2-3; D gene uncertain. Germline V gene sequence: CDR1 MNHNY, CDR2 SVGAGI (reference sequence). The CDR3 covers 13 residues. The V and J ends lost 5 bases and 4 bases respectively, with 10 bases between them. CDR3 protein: CASSPDKPDTQYF. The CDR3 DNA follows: TGTGCCAGCAGTCCCGATAAGCCAGATACGCAGTATTTT.

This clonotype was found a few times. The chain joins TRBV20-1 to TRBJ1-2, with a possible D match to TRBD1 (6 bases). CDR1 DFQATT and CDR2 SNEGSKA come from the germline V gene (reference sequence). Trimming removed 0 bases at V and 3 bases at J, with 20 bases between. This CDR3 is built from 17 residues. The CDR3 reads CSARDSSPWTADYGYTF. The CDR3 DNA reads TGCAGTGCTAGAGACTCTTCCCCCTGGACAGCCGACTATGGCTACACCTTC.

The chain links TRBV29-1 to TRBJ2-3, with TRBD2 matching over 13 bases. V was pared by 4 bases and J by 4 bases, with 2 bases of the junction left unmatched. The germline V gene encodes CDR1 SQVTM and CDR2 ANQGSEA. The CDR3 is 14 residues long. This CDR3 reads CSVGTSGGPDTQYF. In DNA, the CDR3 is TGCAGCGTTGGGACTAGCGGGGGCCCAGATACGCAGTATTTT.

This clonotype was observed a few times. The CDR3 is CSAFRDRPYEQYF. The CDR3, as DNA: TGCAGTGCTTTCCGGGACAGACCTTACGAGCAGTACTTC. The chain has TRBV20-1 and TRBJ2-7; 7 bases match TRBD1. J gave up 4 bases and V 5 bases, and 8 bases lay outside the gene matches. The CDR3 sequence is 13 residues long. Germline V gene lookup returns CDR1 DFQATT and CDR2 SNEGSKA (reference sequence).

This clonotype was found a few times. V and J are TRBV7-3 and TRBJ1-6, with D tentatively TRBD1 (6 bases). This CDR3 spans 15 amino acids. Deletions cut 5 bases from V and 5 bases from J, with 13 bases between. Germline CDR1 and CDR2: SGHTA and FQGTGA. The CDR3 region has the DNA TGTGCCAGCAGCCTAAACAGGGCAGATAATTCACCCCTCCACTTT. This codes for CASSLNRADNSPLHF.

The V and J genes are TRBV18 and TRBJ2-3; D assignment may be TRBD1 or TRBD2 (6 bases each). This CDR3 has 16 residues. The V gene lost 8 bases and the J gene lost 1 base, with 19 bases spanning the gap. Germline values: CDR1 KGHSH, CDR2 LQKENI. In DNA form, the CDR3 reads TGTGCCAGCCTCGATGGAGGGGGGCAGGGCACAGATACGCAGTATTTT. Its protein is CASLDGGGQGTDTQYF.

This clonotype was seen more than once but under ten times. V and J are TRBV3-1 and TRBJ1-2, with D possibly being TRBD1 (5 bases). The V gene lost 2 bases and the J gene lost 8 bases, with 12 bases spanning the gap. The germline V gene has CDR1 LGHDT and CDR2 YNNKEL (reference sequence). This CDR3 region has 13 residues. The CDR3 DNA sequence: TGTGCCAGCAGCCAACAGGGTTTGGGCGGCTACACCTTC. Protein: CASSQQGLGGYTF.

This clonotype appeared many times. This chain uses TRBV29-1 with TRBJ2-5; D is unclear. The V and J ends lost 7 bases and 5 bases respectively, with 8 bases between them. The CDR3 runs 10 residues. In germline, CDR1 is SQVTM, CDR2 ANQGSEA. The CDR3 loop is CSAGRETQYF. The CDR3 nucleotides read TGCAGCGCTGGGCGGGAGACCCAGTACTTC.

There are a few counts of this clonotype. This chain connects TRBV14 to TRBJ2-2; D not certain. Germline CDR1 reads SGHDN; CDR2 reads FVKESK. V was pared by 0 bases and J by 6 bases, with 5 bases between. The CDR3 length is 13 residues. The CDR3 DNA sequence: TGTGCCAGCAGCCAAGACTCCCCCGGGGAGCTGTTTTTT. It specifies CASSQDSPGELFF.

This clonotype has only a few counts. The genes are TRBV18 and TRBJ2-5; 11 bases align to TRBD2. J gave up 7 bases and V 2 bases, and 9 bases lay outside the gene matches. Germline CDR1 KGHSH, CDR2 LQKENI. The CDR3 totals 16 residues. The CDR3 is CASSPKGLAVRGTQYF. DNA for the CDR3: TGTGCCAGCTCACCAAAGGGACTAGCGGTCCGGGGGACCCAGTACTTC.

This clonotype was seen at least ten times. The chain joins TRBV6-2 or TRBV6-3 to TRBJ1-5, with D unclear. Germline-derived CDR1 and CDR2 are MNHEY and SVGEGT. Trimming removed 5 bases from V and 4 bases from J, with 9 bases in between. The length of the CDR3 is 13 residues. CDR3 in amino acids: CASSASENQPQHF. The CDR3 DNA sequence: TGTGCCAGCAGTGCATCAGAGAATCAGCCCCAGCATTTT.

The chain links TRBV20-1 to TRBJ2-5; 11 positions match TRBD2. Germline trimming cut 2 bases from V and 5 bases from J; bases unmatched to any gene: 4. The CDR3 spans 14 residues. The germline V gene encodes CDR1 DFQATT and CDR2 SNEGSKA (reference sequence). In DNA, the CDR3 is TGCAGTGCTAGATTAGCGGGAGGGGTGGAGACCCAGTACTTC. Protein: CSARLAGGVETQYF.

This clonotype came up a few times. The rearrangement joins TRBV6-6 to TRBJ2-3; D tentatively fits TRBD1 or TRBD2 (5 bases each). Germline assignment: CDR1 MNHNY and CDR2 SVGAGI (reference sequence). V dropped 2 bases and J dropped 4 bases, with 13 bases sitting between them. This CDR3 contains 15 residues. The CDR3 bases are TGTGCCAGCAGTTACCCCGGGACGGAAGCAGATACGCAGTATTTT. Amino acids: CASSYPGTEADTQYF.

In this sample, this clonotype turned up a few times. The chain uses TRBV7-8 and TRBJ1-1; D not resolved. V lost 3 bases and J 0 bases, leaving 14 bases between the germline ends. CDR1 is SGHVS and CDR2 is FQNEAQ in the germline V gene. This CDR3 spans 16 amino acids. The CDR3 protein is CASSFHQERVNTEAFF. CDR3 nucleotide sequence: TGTGCCAGCAGCTTCCACCAGGAGCGGGTGAACACTGAAGCTTTCTTT. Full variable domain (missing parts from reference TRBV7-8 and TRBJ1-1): GAGVSQSPRYKVAKRGQDVALRCDPISGHVSLFWYQQALGQGPEFLTYFQNEAQLDKSGLPSDRFFAERPEGSVSTLKIQRTQQEDSAVYLCASSFHQERVNTEAFFGQGTRLTVV.

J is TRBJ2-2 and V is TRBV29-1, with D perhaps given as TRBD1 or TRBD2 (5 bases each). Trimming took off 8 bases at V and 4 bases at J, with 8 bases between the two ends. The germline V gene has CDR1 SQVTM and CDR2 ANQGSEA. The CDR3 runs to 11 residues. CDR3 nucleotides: TGCAGCTTTGGGGGCACCGGGGAGCTGTTTTTT. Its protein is CSFGGTGELFF.

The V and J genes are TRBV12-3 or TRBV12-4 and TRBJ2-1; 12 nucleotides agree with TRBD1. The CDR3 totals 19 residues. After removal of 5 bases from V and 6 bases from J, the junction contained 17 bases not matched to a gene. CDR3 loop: CASSGGQGAALSSVNEQFF. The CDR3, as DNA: TGTGCCAGCAGTGGGGGACAGGGGGCGGCTCTTAGTTCGGTCAATGAGCAGTTCTTC.

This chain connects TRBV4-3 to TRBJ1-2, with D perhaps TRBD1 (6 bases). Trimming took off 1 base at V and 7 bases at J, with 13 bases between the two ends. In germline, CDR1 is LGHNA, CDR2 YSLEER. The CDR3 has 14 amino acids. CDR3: CASSQVGGYGGYTF. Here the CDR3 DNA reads TGCGCCAGCAGCCAAGTCGGGGGCTATGGTGGCTACACCTTC.